The clone carrying this TCR beta chain was recorded at least ten times. Its antigen is not identified. The record originates from a study of tumor-infiltrating lymphocytes in primary liver carcinoma. Study overall: There were roughly 3.65 to 7.13 million productive TCRbeta reads per sample, a yield similar across tissue types.

Overall study findings and caveats: For tumor-adjacent and tumor-blood pairs, overlap was less than that seen for tumor region pairs. Bulk, unsorted sampling meant CD4+ and CD8+ repertoires went uncompared.

Unsorted whole blood served as the source of blood RNA, and germline DNA was extracted as well. The collection of around 4 milliliters of peripheral blood preceded surgery. Germline lookup yields CDR1 MGHRA and CDR2 YSYEKL. Trimming cost V 4 bases and J 5 bases; bases outside gene matches: 6. This CDR3 spans 15 amino acids. cDNA specific to TCR beta was made from around 450 ng of total RNA, with a constant-region primer employed for priming. Generation of the TCR beta libraries relied on three nested multiplex PCR rounds using slightly modified ARM-PCR. The study ran its first two PCR rounds for around 10 cycles each, using TRBV1-TRBV30 forward primers and a C-beta reverse primer. Via MiXCR, TCRdb re-called the multiplex PCR reads, giving one row per CDR3 protein. Of about 200,000 distinct CDR3 sequences in the sample, 65% are singletons; the top ten hold 7% to 8.5%.

This TCR came from an older woman with primary liver carcinoma and hepatitis B virus infection. The chain is built from TRBV4-1 and TRBJ2-3, with TRBD1 identical over 10 bases. The source material was peripheral blood. CDR3: CASSPRDRGQDTQYF. In DNA, the CDR3 is TGCGCCAGCAGCCCTCGCGACAGGGGGCAAGATACGCAGTATTTT.